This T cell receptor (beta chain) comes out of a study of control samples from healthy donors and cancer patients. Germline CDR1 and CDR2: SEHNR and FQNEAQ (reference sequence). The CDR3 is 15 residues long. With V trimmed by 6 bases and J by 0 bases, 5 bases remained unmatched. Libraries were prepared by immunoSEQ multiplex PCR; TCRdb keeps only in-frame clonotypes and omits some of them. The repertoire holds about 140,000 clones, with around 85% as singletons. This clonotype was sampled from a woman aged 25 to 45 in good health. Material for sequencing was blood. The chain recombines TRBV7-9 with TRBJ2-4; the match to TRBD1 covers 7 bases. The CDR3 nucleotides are TGTGCCAGCAGAGGGACAGACCTAGCCAAAAACATTCAGTACTTC. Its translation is CASRGTDLAKNIQYF. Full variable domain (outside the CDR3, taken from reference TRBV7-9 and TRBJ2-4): DTGVSQNPRHKITKRGQNVTFRCDPISEHNRLYWYRQTLGQGPEFLTYFQNEAQLEKSRLLSDRFSAERPKGSFSTLEIQRTEQGDSAMYLCASRGTDLAKNIQYFGAGTRLSVL.